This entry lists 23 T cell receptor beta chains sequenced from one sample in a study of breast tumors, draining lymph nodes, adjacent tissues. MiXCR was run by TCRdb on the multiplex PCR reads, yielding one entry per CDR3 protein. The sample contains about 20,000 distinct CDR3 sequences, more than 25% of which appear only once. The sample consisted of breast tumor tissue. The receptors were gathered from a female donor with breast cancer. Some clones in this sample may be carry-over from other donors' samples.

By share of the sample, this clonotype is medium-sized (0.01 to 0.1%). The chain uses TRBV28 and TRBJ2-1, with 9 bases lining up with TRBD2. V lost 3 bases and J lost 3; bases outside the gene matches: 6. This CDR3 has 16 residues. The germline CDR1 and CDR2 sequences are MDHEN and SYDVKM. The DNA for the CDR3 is TGTGCCAGCAGTTTTGCGGGAGGGCCGCACTACAATGAGCAGTTCTTC. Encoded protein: CASSFAGGPHYNEQFF.

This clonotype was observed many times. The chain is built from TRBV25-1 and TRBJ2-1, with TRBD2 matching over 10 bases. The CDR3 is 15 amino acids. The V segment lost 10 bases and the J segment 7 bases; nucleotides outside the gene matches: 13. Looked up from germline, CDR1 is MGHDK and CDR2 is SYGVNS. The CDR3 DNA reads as TGTGCCATCCCAGCGGGAGGGCAGGTGGGGAATGAGCAGTTCTTC. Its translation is CAIPAGGQVGNEQFF.

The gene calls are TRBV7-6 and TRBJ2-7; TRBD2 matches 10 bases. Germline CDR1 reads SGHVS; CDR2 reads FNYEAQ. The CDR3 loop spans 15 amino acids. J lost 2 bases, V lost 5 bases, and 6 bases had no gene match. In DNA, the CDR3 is TGTGCCAGCAGCACCTCTAGCGGGAGTACCTACGAGCAGTACTTC. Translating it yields CASSTSSGSTYEQYF.

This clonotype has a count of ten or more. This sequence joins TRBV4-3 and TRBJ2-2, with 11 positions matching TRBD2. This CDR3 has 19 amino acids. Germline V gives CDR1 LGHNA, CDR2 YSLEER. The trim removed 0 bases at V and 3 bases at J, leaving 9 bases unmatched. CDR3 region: CASSQEPLAGGSYTGELFF. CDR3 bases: TGCGCCAGCAGCCAAGAACCCCTAGCGGGAGGTTCCTACACCGGGGAGCTGTTTTTT.

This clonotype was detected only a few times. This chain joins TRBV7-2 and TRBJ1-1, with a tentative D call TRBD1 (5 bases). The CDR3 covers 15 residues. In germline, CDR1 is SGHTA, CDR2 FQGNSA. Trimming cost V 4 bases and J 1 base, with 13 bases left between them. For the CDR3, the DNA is TGTGCCAGCAGCTGGGGACGTCTTAAGAACACTGAAGCTTTCTTT. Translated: CASSWGRLKNTEAFF.

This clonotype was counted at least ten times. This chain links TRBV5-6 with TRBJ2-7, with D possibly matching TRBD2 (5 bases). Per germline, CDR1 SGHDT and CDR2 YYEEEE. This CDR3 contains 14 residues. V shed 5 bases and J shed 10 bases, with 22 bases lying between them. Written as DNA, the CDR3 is TGTGCCAGCAGAAACGACACCCGCTCTAGCCCTCAGTACTTC. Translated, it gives CASRNDTRSSPQYF. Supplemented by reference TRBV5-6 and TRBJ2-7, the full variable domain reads DAGVTQSPTHLIKTRGQQVTLRCSPKSGHDTVSWYQQALGQGPQFIFQYYEEEERQRGNFPDRFSGHQFPNYSSELNVNALLLGDSALYLCASRNDTRSSPQYFGPGTRLTVT.

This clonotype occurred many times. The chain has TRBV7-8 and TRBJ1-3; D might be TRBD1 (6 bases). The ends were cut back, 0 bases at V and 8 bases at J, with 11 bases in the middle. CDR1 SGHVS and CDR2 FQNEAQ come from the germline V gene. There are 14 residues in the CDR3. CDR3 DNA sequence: TGTGCCAGCAGCTTAGCCGGACAGAGTGACACCATATATTTT. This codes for CASSLAGQSDTIYF.

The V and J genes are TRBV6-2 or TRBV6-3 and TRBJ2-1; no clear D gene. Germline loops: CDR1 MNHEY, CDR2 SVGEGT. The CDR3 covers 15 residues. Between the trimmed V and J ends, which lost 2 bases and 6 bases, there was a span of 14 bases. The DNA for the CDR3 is TGTGCCAGCAGTTACGGGCTAGTGGTTGCCAATGAGCAGTTCTTC. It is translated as CASSYGLVVANEQFF.

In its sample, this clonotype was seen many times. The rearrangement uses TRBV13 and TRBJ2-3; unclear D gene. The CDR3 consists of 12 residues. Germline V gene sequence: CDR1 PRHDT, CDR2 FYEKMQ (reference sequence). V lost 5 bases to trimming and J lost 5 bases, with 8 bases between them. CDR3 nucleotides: TGTGCCAGCAGCCGAGCTGGAGATACGCAGTATTTT. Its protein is CASSRAGDTQYF.

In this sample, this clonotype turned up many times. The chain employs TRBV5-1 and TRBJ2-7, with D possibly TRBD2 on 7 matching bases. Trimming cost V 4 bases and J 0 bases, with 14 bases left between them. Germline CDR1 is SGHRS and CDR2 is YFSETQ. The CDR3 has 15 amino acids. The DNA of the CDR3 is TGCGCCAGCAGCCTTAGGGGGGGGTACTCCTACGAGCAGTACTTC. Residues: CASSLRGGYSYEQYF.

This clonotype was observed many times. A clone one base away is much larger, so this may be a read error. The CDR3: CASNARQNSPLHF. CDR3 bases: TGTGCCAGCAATGCAAGACAGAATTCACCCCTCCACTTT. The V gene is TRBV12-3 or TRBV12-4, the J gene TRBJ1-6, with a possible D match to TRBD1 (5 bases). The CDR3 has 13 amino acids. Trimming took 7 bases from V and 7 from J, leaving 11 bases between them.

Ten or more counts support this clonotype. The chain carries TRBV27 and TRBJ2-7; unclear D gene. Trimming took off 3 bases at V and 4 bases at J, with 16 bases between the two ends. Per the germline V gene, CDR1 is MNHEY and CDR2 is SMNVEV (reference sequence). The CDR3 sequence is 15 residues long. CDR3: CASSFSQLAAYEQYF. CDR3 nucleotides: TGTGCCAGCAGTTTCTCCCAGTTAGCAGCTTACGAGCAGTACTTC.

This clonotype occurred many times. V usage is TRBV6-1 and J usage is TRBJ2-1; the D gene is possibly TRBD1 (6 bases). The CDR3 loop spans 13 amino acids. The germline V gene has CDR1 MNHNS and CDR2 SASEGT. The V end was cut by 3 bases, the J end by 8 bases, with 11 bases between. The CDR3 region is CASSDQGWYEQFF. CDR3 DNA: TGTGCCAGCAGTGACCAGGGGTGGTATGAGCAGTTCTTC.

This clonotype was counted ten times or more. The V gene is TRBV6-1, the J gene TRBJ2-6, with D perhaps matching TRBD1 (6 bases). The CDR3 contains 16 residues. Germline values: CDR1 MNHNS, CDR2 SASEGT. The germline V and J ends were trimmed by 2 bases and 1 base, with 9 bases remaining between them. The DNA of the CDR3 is TGTGCCAGCAGTGAACCACAGGGTTCTGGGGCCAACGTCCTGACTTTC. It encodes CASSEPQGSGANVLTF.

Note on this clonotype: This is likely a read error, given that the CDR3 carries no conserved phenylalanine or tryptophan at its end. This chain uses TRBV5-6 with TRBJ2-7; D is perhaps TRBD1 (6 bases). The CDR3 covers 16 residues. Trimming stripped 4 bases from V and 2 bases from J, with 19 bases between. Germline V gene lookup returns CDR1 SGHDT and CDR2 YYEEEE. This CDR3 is CASSAPDSARAYEQYS. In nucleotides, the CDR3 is TGTGCCAGCAGCGCCCCGGACAGCGCCCGTGCCTACGAGCAGTACTCC.

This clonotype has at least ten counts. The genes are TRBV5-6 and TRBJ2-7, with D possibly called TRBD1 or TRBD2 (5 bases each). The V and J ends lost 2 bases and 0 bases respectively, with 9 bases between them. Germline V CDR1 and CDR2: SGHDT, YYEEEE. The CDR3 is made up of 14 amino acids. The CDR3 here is CASSFRGASYEQYF. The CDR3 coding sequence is TGTGCCAGCAGCTTTCGAGGGGCCTCCTACGAGCAGTACTTC.

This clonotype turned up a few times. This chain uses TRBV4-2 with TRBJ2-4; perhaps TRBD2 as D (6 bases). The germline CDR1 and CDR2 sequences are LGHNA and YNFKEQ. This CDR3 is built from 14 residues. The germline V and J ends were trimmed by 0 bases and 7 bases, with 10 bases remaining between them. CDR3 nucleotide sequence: TGTGCCAGCAGCCAAGATGGAGGGGCGAACATTCAGTACTTC. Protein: CASSQDGGANIQYF.

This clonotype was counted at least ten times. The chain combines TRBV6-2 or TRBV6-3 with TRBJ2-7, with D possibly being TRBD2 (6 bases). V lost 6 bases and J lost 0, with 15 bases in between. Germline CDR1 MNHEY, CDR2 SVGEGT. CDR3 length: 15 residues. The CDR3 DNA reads TGTGCCAGCAGATACCGGGACTGGAGCTCCTACGAGCAGTACTTC. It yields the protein CASRYRDWSSYEQYF.

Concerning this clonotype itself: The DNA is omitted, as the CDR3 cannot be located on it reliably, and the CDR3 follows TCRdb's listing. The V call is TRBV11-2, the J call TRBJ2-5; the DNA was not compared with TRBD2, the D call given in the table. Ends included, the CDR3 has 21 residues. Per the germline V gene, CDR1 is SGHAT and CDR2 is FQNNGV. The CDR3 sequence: CASSFYICSASFGEGPETQYF.

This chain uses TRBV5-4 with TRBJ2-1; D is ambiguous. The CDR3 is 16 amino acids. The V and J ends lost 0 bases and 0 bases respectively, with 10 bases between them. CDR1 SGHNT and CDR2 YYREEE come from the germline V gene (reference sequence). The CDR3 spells CASSLGPPPSYNEQFF. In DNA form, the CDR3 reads TGTGCCAGCAGCTTGGGGCCCCCCCCCTCCTACAATGAGCAGTTCTTC.

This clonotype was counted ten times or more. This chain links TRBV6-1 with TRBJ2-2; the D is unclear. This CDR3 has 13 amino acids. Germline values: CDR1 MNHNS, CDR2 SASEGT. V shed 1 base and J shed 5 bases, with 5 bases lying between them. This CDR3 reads CASSEGDTGELFF. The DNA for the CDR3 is TGTGCCAGCAGTGAAGGCGATACCGGGGAGCTGTTTTTT.

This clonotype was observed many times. CDR3 DNA sequence: TGTGCCAGTAGCCCTGGTGGGACTCCCGCTATTTACGAGCAGTACTTC. Its translation is CASSPGGTPAIYEQYF. V and J are TRBV5-4 and TRBJ2-7; D is possibly TRBD2 (6 bases). Germline-derived CDR1 and CDR2 are SGHNT and YYREEE (reference sequence). Trimming took off 8 bases at V and 4 bases at J, with 25 bases between the two ends. This CDR3 has 16 amino acids.

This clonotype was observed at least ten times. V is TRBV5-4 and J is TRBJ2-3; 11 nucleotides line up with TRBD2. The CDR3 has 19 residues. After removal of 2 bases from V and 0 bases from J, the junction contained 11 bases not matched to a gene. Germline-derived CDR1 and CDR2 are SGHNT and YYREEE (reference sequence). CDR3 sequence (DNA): TGTGCCAGCAGCTTAACTCTAGCGGGAGGACTCGCCAGCACAGATACGCAGTATTTT. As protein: CASSLTLAGGLASTDTQYF.